Listed below are T cell receptor beta chains from one sample, sequenced in a study of blood T cell repertoires in COVID-19. TCRdb keeps only in-frame clones here, not all; method: immunoSEQ multiplex PCR. The sample records 75,000 to 95,000 clones, around nine tenths being singletons. Sequencing was done on a sample of peripheral blood. The origin of the receptors is a human donor in a cohort sampled during active COVID-19. CDR3s include the opening cysteine and the closing phenylalanine or tryptophan. The order of the fields is J gene, V gene, CDR3 protein.

TRBJ1-2	TRBV5-8	CASSLRDRGVYGYTF
TRBJ2-5	TRBV25-1	CASSEYGGKETQYF
TRBJ1-1	TRBV2	CASSKISRANTEAFF
TRBJ2-1	TRBV4-1	CASSSPGAGREEQFF
TRBJ2-7	TRBV25-1	CASRAPLWAEDSYEQYF
TRBJ1-1	TRBV19	CASSKRTQGESAFF
TRBJ2-5	TRBV11-2	CASSLVLPGLQETQYF
TRBJ2-7	TRBV5-1	CASSPGQGTTYEQYF
TRBJ2-3	TRBV10-3	CAISLREGSIDTQYF
TRBJ2-3	TRBV3-1/TRBV3-2	CASSQAAGTSTDTQYF
TRBJ2-1	TRBV18	CASSPRTSGSNEQFF
TRBJ2-1	TRBV7-2	CASTSYGDRPYNEQFF
TRBJ1-1	TRBV18	CASEDPSGDRGPRAFF
TRBJ2-6	TRBV19	CASSIGQPGANVLTF
TRBJ1-2	TRBV29-1	CSVVGGTNYGYTF
TRBJ1-6	TRBV27	CASSPGGTYNSPLHF
TRBJ2-1	TRBV28	CASSLWTGGHNEQFF
TRBJ1-3	TRBV19	CASSHLGRRDTIYF
TRBJ1-3	TRBV20-1	CSASTGSGNTIYF
TRBJ2-5	TRBV3-1/TRBV3-2	CASSLRQGGETQYF
TRBJ2-7	TRBV10-3	CAISNPGTGLYEQYF
TRBJ2-4	TRBV28	CASSSPGQIAKNIQYF
TRBJ2-3	TRBV2	CASSESSGRIDTQYF
TRBJ2-3	TRBV15	CATSKELAGVGNTQYF
TRBJ2-1	TRBV10-1	CASSESGLANEQFF
TRBJ1-2	TRBV28	CASSTELYGYTF
TRBJ1-4	TRBV5-6	CASSFRGHNEKLFF
TRBJ2-1	TRBV14	CASTQGTGTYNEQFF
TRBJ2-1	TRBV5-1	CASSAPILAGMNEQFF
TRBJ1-1	TRBV6-2/TRBV6-3	CASSYSDRHEAFF
TRBJ2-3	TRBV6-5	CASMLAGGLFGQYF
TRBJ1-1	TRBV18	CASSPYGGARLTEAFF
TRBJ2-2	TRBV7-2	CASSLTGRSGELFF
TRBJ2-3	TRBV6-5	CASSSSGRAVDTQYF
TRBJ2-7	TRBV19	CASSSVAETSYEQYF
TRBJ2-1	TRBV15	CATSSVLRTGQFF
TRBJ2-7	TRBV6-5	CASRNYGTGEVEQYF
TRBJ2-7	TRBV9	CASSPKGGQGWYEQYF
TRBJ2-5	TRBV9	CASSVAASTSGGKGQETQYF
TRBJ1-3	TRBV6-5	CASKREGGPGNTIYF
TRBJ2-7	TRBV2	CASSDGTGRFEQYF
TRBJ1-1	TRBV18	CASSLSVAWTEAFF
TRBJ1-1	TRBV7-2	CASSLTGRIMNTEAFF